This TCR beta chain was profiled in a study of cytotoxic CD8 clonotypes in ibrutinib-treated CLL. Study information: Complete response was seen in 2 patients and partial in around 24; approximately 12 progressed and about 14 stayed remitted after a median about 68 months. After a median roughly 12 months on treatment (6 to 36), response samples were drawn.

General study points: Exceeding age-matched healthy donors, baseline clonality also tracked the counts of circulating CD8+ T cells.

TCRdb's table, derived via immunoSEQ multiplex PCR, lists solely in-frame clones and lacks some. The sample shows just over 200,000 clones, 75% to 85% of them seen only once. As for this clone: Its antigen is currently unknown.

The CDR3 covers 15 residues. V was cut by 1 base and J by 5 bases, with 13 bases left in between. Germline V gene data show CDR1 as SGHNT and CDR2 as YENEEA. The input for sequencing was PBMCs, taken after 12 months of ibrutinib treatment. This TCR was sampled from a human donor with chronic lymphocytic leukemia. This rearrangement joins TRBV11-3 to TRBJ2-3; the D gene could be TRBD1 or TRBD2 (5 bases each). This CDR3 reads CASSLGDGAEDTQYF. The CDR3 nucleotides are TGTGCCAGCAGCTTAGGGGACGGGGCTGAAGATACGCAGTATTTT.